This paragraph covers one TCR beta chain sequence. Germline CDR1 is SGHDT and CDR2 is YYEEEE. The CDR3 has 13 residues. J lost 3 bases, V lost 5 bases, and 5 bases had no gene match. Seattle's cohort entered during active infection and was followed longitudinally. This specimen comes from a study of blood T cell repertoires in COVID-19. Study summary: PBMCs, B-cell-depleted T cells, or T cells provided the cDNA or gDNA that made up the material.

How the authors handled the data: Reference gene primer amplification yielded estimated nucleated cell counts. TCRdb keeps only in-frame clones here, not all; method: immunoSEQ multiplex PCR. Clone size and the V and J calls come from that table; the DNA yielded D and trimming. The table shows 150,000 to 200,000 clones, with roughly 84% occurring only once. This TCR derives from an elderly man with COVID-19, enrolled during active disease. The chain uses TRBV5-6 and TRBJ2-7; 7 bases match TRBD1. The sequencing input was peripheral blood. The chain's CDR3 is CASSSGGHYEQYF. The CDR3 DNA follows: TGTGCCAGCAGTTCAGGGGGACACTACGAGCAGTACTTC.